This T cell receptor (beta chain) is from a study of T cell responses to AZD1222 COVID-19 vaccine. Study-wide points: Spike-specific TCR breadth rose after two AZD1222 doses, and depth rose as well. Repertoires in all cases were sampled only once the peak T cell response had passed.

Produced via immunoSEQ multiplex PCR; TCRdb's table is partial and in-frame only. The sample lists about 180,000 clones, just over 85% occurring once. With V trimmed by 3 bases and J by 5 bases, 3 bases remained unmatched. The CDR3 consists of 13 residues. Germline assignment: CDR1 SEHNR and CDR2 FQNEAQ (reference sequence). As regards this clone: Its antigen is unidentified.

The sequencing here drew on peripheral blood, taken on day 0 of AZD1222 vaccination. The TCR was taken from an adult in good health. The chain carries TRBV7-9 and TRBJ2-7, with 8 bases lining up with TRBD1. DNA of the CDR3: TGTGCCAGCAGCTTTGGACAGGGACACGAGCAGTACTTC. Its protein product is CASSFGQGHEQYF.